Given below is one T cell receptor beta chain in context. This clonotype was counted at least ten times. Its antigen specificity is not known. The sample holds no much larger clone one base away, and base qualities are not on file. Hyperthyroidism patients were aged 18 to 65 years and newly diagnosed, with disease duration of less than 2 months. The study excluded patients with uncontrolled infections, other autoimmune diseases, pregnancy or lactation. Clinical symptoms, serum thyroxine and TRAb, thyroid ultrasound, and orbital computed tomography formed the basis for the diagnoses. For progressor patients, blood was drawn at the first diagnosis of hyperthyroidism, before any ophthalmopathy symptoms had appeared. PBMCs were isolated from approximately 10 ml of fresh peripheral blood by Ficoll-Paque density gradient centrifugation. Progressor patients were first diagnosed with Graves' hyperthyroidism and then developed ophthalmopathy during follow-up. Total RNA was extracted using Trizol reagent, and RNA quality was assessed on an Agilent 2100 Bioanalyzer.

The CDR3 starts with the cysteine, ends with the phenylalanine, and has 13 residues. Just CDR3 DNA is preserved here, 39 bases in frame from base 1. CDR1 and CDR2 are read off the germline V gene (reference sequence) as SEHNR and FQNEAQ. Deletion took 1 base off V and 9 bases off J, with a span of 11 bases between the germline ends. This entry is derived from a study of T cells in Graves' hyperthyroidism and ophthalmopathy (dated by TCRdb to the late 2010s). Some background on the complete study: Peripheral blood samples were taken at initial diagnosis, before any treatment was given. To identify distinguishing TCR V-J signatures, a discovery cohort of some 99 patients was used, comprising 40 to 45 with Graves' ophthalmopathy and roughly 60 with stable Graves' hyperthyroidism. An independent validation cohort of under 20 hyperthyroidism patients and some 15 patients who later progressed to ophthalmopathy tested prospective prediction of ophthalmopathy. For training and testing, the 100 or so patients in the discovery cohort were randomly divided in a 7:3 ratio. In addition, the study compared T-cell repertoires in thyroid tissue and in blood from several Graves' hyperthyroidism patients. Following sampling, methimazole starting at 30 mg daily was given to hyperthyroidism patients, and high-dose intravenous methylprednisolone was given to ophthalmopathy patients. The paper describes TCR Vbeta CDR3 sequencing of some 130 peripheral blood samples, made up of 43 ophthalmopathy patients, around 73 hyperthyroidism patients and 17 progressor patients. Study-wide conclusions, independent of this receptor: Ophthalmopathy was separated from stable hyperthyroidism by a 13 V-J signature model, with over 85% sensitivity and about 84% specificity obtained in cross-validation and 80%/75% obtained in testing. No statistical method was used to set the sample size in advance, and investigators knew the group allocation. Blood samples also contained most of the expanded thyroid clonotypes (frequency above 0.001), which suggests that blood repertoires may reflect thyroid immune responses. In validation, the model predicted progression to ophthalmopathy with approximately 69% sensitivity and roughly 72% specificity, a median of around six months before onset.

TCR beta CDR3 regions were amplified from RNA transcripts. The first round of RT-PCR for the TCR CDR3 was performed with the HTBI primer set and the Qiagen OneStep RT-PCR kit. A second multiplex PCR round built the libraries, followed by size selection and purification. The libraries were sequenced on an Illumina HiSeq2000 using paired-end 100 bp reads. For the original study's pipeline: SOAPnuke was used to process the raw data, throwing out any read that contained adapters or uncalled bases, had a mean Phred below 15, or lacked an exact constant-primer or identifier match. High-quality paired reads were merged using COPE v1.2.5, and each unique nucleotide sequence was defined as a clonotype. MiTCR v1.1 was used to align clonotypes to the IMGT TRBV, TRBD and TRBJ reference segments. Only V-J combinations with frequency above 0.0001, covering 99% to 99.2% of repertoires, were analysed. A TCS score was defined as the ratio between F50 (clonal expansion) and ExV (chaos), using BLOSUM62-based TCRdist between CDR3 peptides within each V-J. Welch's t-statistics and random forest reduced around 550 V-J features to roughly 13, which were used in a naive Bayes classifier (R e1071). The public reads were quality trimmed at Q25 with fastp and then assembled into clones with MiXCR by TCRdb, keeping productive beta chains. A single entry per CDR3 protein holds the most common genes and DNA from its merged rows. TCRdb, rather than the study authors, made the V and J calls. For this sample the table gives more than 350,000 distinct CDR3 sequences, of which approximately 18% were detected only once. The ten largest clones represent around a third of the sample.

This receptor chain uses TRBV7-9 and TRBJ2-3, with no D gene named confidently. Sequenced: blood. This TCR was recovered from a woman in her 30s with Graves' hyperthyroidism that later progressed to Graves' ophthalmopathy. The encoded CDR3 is CASSLDSVGTQYF. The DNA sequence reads TGTGCCAGCAGCTTAGATTCGGTCGGCACGCAGTATTTT.